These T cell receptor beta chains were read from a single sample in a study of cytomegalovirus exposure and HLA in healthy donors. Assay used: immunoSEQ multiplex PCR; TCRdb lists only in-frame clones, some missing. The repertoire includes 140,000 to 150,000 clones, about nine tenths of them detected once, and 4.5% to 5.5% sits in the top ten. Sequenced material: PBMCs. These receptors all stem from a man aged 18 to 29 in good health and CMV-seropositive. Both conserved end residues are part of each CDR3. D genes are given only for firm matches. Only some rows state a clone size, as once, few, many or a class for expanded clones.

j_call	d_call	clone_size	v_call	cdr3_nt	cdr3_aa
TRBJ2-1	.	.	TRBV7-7	TGTGCTAGCAGCTTGAACAGGGCCAATGAGCAGTTCTTC	CASSLNRANEQFF
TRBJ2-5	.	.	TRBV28	TGTGCCAGCAGCCCCGACAGCAAGAGAACCCAGTACTTC	CASSPDSKRTQYF
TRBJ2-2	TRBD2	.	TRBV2	TGTGCCAGCAGGGAAGAGAGCGGGACGGCCGGGGAGCTGTTTTTT	CASREESGTAGELFF
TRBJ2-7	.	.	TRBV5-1	TGCGCCAGCAGCTCCACGACTGGAACTGGTTCCTACGAGCAGTACTTC	CASSSTTGTGSYEQYF
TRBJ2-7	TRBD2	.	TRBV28	TGTGCCAGCAGGCATATCGGACTAGCGGGAGCCGAGCAGTACTTC	CASRHIGLAGAEQYF
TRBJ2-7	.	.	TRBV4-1	TGCGCCAGCAGCCTGACCTTTACAGCCGACGAGCAGTACTTC	CASSLTFTADEQYF
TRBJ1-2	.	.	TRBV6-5	TGTGCCAGCAGTTACTCGACAGGCGCCTACACCTTC	CASSYSTGAYTF
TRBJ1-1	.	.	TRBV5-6	TGTGCCAGCAGCTTCAGGGATAACACTGAAGCTTTCTTT	CASSFRDNTEAFF
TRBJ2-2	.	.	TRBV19	TGTGCCAGTGGGTTAGGGGCCGGGGAGCTGTTTTTT	CASGLGAGELFF
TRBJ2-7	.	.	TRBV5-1	TGCGCCAGCAGCCCGTCGGGGAGTTCTCCGTACTTC	CASSPSGSSPYF
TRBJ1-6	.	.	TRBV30	TGTGCCTGGAGTCGACAGGATAATTCACCCCTCCACTTT	CAWSRQDNSPLHF
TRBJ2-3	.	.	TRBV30	TGTGCCTGGAGTGTGAAGAGTACTCAGGGAGATACGCAGTATTTT	CAWSVKSTQGDTQYF
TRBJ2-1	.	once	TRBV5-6	TGTGCCAGCAGGAATAGGGGCCAAGGCGGTGAGCAGTTCTTC	CASRNRGQGGEQFF
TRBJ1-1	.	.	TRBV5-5	TGTGCCAGCAGCTTGGTTCCAGGTGTGAACACTGAAGCTTTCTTT	CASSLVPGVNTEAFF
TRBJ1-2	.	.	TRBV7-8	TGTGCCAGCAGCTTAGCGCGGGGTAGCTATGGCTACACCTTC	CASSLARGSYGYTF
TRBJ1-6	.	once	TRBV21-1	TGTGCCACTACCGGACTGCCGCTCTGGTCACCCCTCCACTTT	CATTGLPLWSPLHF
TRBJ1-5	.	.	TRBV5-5	TGTGCCAGCAGCCCGGCCGACAGTAGCAATCAGCCCCAGCATTTT	CASSPADSSNQPQHF
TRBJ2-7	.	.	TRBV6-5	TGTGCCAGCAGTTCAGCAGAGGGCCACGAGCAGTACTTC	CASSSAEGHEQYF
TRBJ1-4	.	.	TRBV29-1	TGCAGCGTTTCGGCAGCGACTAATGAAAAACTGTTTTTT	CSVSAATNEKLFF
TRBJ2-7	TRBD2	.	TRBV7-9	TGTGCCAGCAGCTCGGGACTAGCGGGAGGGGTCTCCGATCCCGAGCAGTACTTC	CASSSGLAGGVSDPEQYF
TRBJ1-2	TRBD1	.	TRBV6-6	TGTGCCAGCACGACAGGGCCCAACTATGGCTACACCTTC	CASTTGPNYGYTF
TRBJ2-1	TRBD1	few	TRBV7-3	TGTGCCAGCAGCTTGGGGACAGGGGAGTGGGAGCAGTTCTTC	CASSLGTGEWEQFF
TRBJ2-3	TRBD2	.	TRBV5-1	TGCGCCAGCAGCTGGGGGACTAGCGGGGGAACAGATACGCAGTATTTT	CASSWGTSGGTDTQYF
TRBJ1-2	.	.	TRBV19	TGTGCCAGTAGTTCCCCACAGTTCTGGATCTATGGCTACACCTTC	CASSSPQFWIYGYTF
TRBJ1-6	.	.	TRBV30	TGTGCCTGGAGTGTACTCAGGGTACGCTCACCCCTCCACTTT	CAWSVLRVRSPLHF
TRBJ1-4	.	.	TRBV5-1	TGCGCCAGCAGCTCACCAGGGGCGGAAAAACTGTTTTTT	CASSSPGAEKLFF
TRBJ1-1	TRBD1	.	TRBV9	TGTGCCAGCAGCCCTTGGACAGGGAACACTGAAGCTTTCTTT	CASSPWTGNTEAFF
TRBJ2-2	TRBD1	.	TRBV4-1	TGCGCCAGCAGCCCGGGACAGTCCGGGGAGCTGTTTTTT	CASSPGQSGELFF
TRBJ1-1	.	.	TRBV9	TGTGCCAGCAGCGAGGGGAAGTGGAACACTGAAGCTTTCTTT	CASSEGKWNTEAFF
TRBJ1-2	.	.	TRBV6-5	TGTGCCAGCAGTTACAGTGGGGGCGAGGACTATGGCTACACCTTC	CASSYSGGEDYGYTF
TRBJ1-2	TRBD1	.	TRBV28	TGTGCCACCCGACAGGGGGCTTCTTATGGCTACACCTTC	CATRQGASYGYTF
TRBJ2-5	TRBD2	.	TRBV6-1	TGTGCCAGCAGTGGCCGGGGACTAGCGGCAAAGACCCAGTACTTC	CASSGRGLAAKTQYF
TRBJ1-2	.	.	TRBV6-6	TGTGCCAGCAGAGACACAGGGATTTCTAACTATGGCTACACCTTC	CASRDTGISNYGYTF
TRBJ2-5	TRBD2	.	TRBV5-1	TGCGCCAGCAGCCCGGGACTAGCGGGAGTCGGAGGAGAGACCCAGTACTTC	CASSPGLAGVGGETQYF
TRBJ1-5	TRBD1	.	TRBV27	TGTGCCAGCAGTTTATTTCCAGGGGGAGATCAGCCCCAGCATTTT	CASSLFPGGDQPQHF
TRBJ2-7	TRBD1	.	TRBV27	TGTGCCAGCAGTTCCGACAGGGGCGCATTTTACGAGCAGTACTTC	CASSSDRGAFYEQYF
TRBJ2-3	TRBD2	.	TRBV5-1	TGCGCCAGCAGCTTGGCGAGCGGGGCCGGGACAGATACGCAGTATTTT	CASSLASGAGTDTQYF
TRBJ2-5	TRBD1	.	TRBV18	TGTGCCAGCTCCCCGGGACAGGGAAGTCAAGAGACCCAGTACTTC	CASSPGQGSQETQYF
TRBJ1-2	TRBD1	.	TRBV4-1	TGCGCCAGCAGCCAAAATTCGGGACAGGGGAGAGGCTACACCTTC	CASSQNSGQGRGYTF
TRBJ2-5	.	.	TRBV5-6	TGTGCCAGCAGCTTACAACTACGTCTGGAGACCCAGTACTTC	CASSLQLRLETQYF
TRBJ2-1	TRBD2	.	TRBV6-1	TGTGCCAGCAGCGGGGGGGCAAATGAGCAGTTCTTC	CASSGGANEQFF
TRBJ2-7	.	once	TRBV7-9	TGTGCCAGCAGCAACTATGGGGCCCAATCCTACGAGCAGTACTTC	CASSNYGAQSYEQYF
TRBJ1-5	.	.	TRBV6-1	TGTGCCAGCAGTGCGGCGAGGGTTGAGGCCCAGCATTTT	CASSAARVEAQHF
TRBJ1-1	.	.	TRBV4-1	TGCGCCAGCAGCCAAGATTCTTCGAACACTGAAGCTTTCTTT	CASSQDSSNTEAFF
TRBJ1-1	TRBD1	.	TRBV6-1	TGTGCCAGCAGGACAGGGGGTACCACTGAAGCTTTCTTT	CASRTGGTTEAFF
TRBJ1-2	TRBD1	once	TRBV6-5	TGTGCCAGCAGTTTCACCGGGACAGAAAATGGCTACACCTTC	CASSFTGTENGYTF
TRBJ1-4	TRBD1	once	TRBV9	TGTGCCAGCAGCCATGGACAGGGAGAGGGAAAACTGTTTTTT	CASSHGQGEGKLFF
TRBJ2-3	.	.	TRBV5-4	TGTGCCAGCAGCTCCGGGACACCCTTCACAGATACGCAGTATTTT	CASSSGTPFTDTQYF
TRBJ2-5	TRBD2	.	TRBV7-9	TGTGCCAGCAGCTTAGGGACTAGCGAGGAAGAGACCCAGTACTTC	CASSLGTSEEETQYF
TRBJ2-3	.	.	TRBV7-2	TGTGCCAGCAGCGTCGGTGGGCCGTTAAGGTCAGATACGCAGTATTTT	CASSVGGPLRSDTQYF
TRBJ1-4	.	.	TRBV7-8	TGTGCCGTCTTCGAAAAACTGTTTTTT	CAVFEKLFF
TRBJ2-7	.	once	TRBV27	TGTGCCAGCAGTCCTACTAACTCCTACGAGCAGTACTTC	CASSPTNSYEQYF
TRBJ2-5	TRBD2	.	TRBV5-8	TGTGCCAGCAGCCCTAGACTAGCGGGGGGTACACAAGAGACCCAGTACTTC	CASSPRLAGGTQETQYF
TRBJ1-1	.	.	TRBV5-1	TGCGCCAGCAGCTTGCAGGGCGACTTGAACACTGAAGCTTTCTTT	CASSLQGDLNTEAFF
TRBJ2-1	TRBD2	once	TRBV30	TGTGCCTGGAGTTGGGGAGCGGGAGACGGGAGTGAGCAGTTCTTC	CAWSWGAGDGSEQFF
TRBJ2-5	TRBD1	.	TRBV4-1	TGCGCCAGCAGCCCTGGACAGGGCGGCGACGAGACCCAGTACTTC	CASSPGQGGDETQYF